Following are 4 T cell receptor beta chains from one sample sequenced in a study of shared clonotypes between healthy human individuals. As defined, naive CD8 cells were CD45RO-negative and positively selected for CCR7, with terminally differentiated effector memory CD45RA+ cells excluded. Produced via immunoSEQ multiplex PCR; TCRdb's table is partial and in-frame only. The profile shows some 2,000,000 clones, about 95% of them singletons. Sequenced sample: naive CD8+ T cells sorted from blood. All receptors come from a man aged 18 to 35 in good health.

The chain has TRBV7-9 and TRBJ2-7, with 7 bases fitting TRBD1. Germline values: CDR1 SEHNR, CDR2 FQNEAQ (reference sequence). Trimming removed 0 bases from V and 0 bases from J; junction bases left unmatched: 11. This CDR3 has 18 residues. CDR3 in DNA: TGTGCCAGCAGCTTAGCTGGATCAACAGGGGTCCTCTCCTACGAGCAGTACTTC. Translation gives CASSLAGSTGVLSYEQYF.

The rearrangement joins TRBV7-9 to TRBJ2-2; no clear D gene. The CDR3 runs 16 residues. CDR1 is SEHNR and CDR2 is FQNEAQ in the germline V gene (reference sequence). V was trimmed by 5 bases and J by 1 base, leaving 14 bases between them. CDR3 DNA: TGTGCCAGCAGCCCAAGAAGAGTGGTGAACACCGGGGAGCTGTTTTTT. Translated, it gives CASSPRRVVNTGELFF.

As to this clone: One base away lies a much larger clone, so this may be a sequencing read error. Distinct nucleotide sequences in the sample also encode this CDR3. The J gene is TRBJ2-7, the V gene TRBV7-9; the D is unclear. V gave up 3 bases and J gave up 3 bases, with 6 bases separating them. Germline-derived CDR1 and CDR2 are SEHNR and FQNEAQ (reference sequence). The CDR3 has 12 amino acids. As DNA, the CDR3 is TGTGCCAGCAGCTTGTGGGGCTACGAGCAGTACTTC. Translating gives CASSLWGYEQYF.

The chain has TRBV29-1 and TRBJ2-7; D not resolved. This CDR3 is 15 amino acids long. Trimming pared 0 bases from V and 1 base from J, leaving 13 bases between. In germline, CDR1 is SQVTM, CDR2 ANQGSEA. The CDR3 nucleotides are TGCAGCGTTGAAGATCCCTCGACGGAGTCCTACGAGCAGTACTTC. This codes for CSVEDPSTESYEQYF.